The rows below give T cell receptor beta chains drawn from one sample of a study of shared clonotypes between healthy human individuals. TCRdb's table, derived via immunoSEQ multiplex PCR, lists solely in-frame clones and lacks some. The sample records hundreds of thousands of clones, 97% being singletons. The sample taken for sequencing was naive CD4+ T cells sorted from blood. These receptors all stem from a woman in her 30s in good health. Both conserved end residues are part of each CDR3. D genes are given only for firm matches. A clone size is listed for some rows: how often the clone was seen (once, few, many), or a class if it is expanded.

TRBD2,-,14,TRBJ2-7,TRBV19,CASSPGLVSYEQYF,TGTGCCAGTAGCCCGGGACTAGTCTCCTACGAGCAGTACTTC
-,-,16,TRBJ1-1,TRBV7-3,CASSSSRAGLGTEAFF,TGTGCCAGCAGCAGCTCCAGGGCAGGTCTAGGCACTGAAGCTTTCTTT
-,-,15,TRBJ2-1,TRBV28,CASSSGTPSYNEQFF,TGTGCCAGCAGTTCCGGGACGCCTTCCTACAATGAGCAGTTCTTC
TRBD1,-,12,TRBJ2-1,TRBV29-1,CSVGQGTNEQFF,TGCAGCGTGGGACAGGGGACCAATGAGCAGTTCTTC
-,-,13,TRBJ2-1,TRBV7-9,CASSLNGYNEQFF,TGTGCCAGCAGCTTAAATGGGTACAATGAGCAGTTCTTC
-,-,15,TRBJ2-7,TRBV18,CASSPRADSSYEQYF,TGTGCCAGCTCACCACGAGCAGACAGTTCCTACGAGCAGTACTTC
-,-,13,TRBJ1-2,TRBV10-1,CASSLGPYYGYTF,TGCGCCAGCAGCCTGGGACCGTACTATGGCTACACCTTC
TRBD1,-,15,TRBJ2-2,TRBV28,CASGTGTVITGELFF,TGTGCCAGCGGGACCGGGACAGTAATCACCGGGGAGCTGTTTTTT
TRBD2,-,15,TRBJ2-7,TRBV6-6,CASRPQRDYSYEQYF,TGTGCCAGCAGACCCCAGCGGGACTACTCCTACGAGCAGTACTTC
-,-,10,TRBJ2-5,TRBV20-1,CSAGRETQYF,TGCAGTGCCGGCCGGGAGACCCAGTACTTC
TRBD2,-,13,TRBJ2-2,TRBV28,CASRSSGRGELFF,TGTGCCAGCAGATCTAGCGGGAGGGGGGAGCTGTTTTTT
-,-,14,TRBJ1-2,TRBV18,CASSPSSGSYGYTF,TGTGCCAGCTCACCATCATCAGGGTCCTATGGCTACACCTTC
-,few,14,TRBJ1-1,TRBV9,CASSVVGENTEAFF,TGTGCCAGCAGCGTAGTTGGTGAGAACACTGAAGCTTTCTTT
TRBD1,-,16,TRBJ2-4,TRBV4-2,CASSQDRDRGVVVQYF,TGTGCCAGCAGCCAAGACCGGGACAGGGGTGTAGTGGTTCAGTACTTC
-,-,20,TRBJ2-4,TRBV1,CTSSQEVKDGRANGKNIQYF,TGCACCAGCAGCCAAGAGGTAAAGGACGGGAGGGCAAATGGCAAAAACATTCAGTACTTC
-,once,15,TRBJ1-1,TRBV7-9,CASSLADKANTEAFF,TGTGCCAGCAGCTTAGCGGATAAGGCGAACACTGAAGCTTTCTTT
TRBD2,-,15,TRBJ2-1,TRBV28,CASSPTAGVGAEQFF,TGTGCCAGCAGTCCCACCGCGGGAGTCGGCGCTGAGCAGTTCTTC
-,-,14,TRBJ2-7,TRBV11-2,CASSLEGVNYEQYF,TGTGCCAGCAGCTTAGAAGGCGTTAACTACGAGCAGTACTTC
TRBD2,-,14,TRBJ2-7,TRBV10-1,CASSDKRECCEQYF,TGCGCCAGCAGTGATAAGCGGGAGTGTTGCGAGCAGTACTTC
TRBD1,-,15,TRBJ2-5,TRBV19,CASSIGQGRVETQYF,TGTGCCAGTAGTATAGGACAGGGAAGAGTGGAGACCCAGTACTTC
TRBD2,-,12,TRBJ2-3,TRBV29-1,CSVGREGDTQYF,TGCAGCGTGGGGAGGGAGGGGGATACGCAGTATTTT
TRBD2,once,14,TRBJ2-7,TRBV6-1,CASRKSGTGYEQYF,TGTGCCAGCAGGAAGAGCGGGACCGGCTACGAGCAGTACTTC
TRBD2,-,16,TRBJ2-7,TRBV4-1,CASSLSGGLGIYEQYF,TGCGCCAGCAGCCTATCTGGGGGACTAGGGATCTACGAGCAGTACTTC
TRBD2,-,15,TRBJ2-7,TRBV28,CASRTGTSGSYEQYF,TGTGCCAGCAGAACCGGGACTAGCGGCTCCTACGAGCAGTACTTC
-,-,12,TRBJ1-1,TRBV6-7,CARGVRTHGTFF,TGTGCCAGGGGGGTGAGGACCCACGGAACTTTCTTT
TRBD2,-,15,TRBJ2-7,TRBV7-7,CASSPRLAGESEQYF,TGTGCCAGCAGCCCCCGACTAGCGGGAGAGAGCGAGCAGTACTTC
TRBD2,-,14,TRBJ2-1,TRBV4-1,CASSQPRERREQFF,TGCGCCAGCAGCCAACCGCGGGAGCGCCGGGAGCAGTTCTTC
-,once,13,TRBJ2-7,TRBV5-8,CASSSSGVYEQYF,TGTGCCAGCAGCTCATCAGGGGTCTACGAGCAGTACTTC
-,-,17,TRBJ1-1,TRBV27,CASSPPPDGALMNEAFF,TGTGCCAGCAGTCCACCCCCTGACGGAGCTTTGATGAATGAAGCTTTCTTT